The text below deals with one TCR beta chain. Its antigen is unidentified. The TCR beta cDNA libraries carried unique molecular identifiers. Each CDR3 protein gets one entry after TCRdb re-called the PCR reads with MiXCR. The sample has hundreds of thousands of distinct CDR3 sequences; 30% are singletons. This sample was taken from a study of post-analysis software for immune sequencing data. J lost 1 base, V lost 3 bases, and 5 bases had no gene match. Germline V CDR1 and CDR2: MDHEN, SYDVKM. The CDR3 totals 15 residues. Broader study findings: Patients had higher frequencies than controls of five TRBV segments, including TRBV5-6, TRBV5-1 and TRBV20-1.

The sequence came from a girl aged 5-17 years with multiple sclerosis. Sequencing was carried out using blood. The chain combines TRBV28 with TRBJ2-7; 8 bases fit TRBD1. The CDR3 loop reads CASSLSQGASYEQYF. Here the CDR3 DNA reads TGTGCCAGCAGTTTGTCTCAGGGGGCGTCCTACGAGCAGTACTTC.